A single sample is the source of the 20 T cell receptor beta chains below, sequenced in a study of T cells in Graves' hyperthyroidism and ophthalmopathy (dated by TCRdb to the late 2010s). Library method: multiplex PCR. Sequencing took place on an Illumina HiSeq 2000. Amplification of TCR beta CDR3 regions was carried out from RNA transcripts. A first-round RT-PCR of the TCR CDR3 used the HTBI primer set with the Qiagen OneStep RT-PCR kit. TCRdb reran the public reads through fastp at Q25 and MiXCR, keeping productive beta chains. CDR3 protein sequences are deduplicated, and each keeps its most common genes and DNA. The sample profile shows 550,000 to 600,000 distinct CDR3 sequences; just over 45% of them were found once. The ten most abundant clones make up 15% to 20% of the sample. Sequenced material: peripheral blood or thyroid tissue (not recorded which). The receptors derive from an adult woman with Graves' disease, either hyperthyroidism or ophthalmopathy (not recorded which).

This clonotype was detected many times. The V call is TRBV12-3 or TRBV12-4, the J call TRBJ2-5, with 12 bases fitting TRBD2. V trimming: 1 base; J trimming: 7 bases; junction bases outside the gene matches: 7. CDR3 length: 16 amino acids. CDR3 coding DNA: TGTGCCAGCAGTTTAGGGATGCTAGCGGGAGGGGGGACCCAGTACTTC. Translation gives CASSLGMLAGGGTQYF.

J is TRBJ2-2 and V is TRBV15, with TRBD2 as a possible D gene (8 bases). Germline V gene sequence: CDR1 LNHNV, CDR2 YYDKDF (reference sequence). Trimming left V 3 bases short and J 7 bases short, with 15 bases between. The CDR3 is 15 amino acids. CDR3 sequence: CATSSFSGDSGELFF. CDR3 DNA sequence: TGTGCCACCAGCAGCTTTAGCGGGGACAGCGGGGAGCTGTTTTTT.

The CDR3 region has the DNA TGTGCCAGCAGTTTTAGCATTTGGGAGACCCAGTACTTC. Translation: CASSFSIWETQYF. The J gene is TRBJ2-5, the V gene TRBV12-3 or TRBV12-4; D uncertain. Trimming left V 3 bases short and J 5 bases short, with 10 bases between. The CDR3 totals 13 residues.

This clonotype occurred many times. The V call is TRBV12-3 or TRBV12-4, the J call TRBJ2-5, with 7 nucleotides matching TRBD1. The CDR3 is 15 amino acids. V dropped 5 bases and J dropped 2; count of bases not matched to a gene: 8. The DNA of the CDR3 is TGTGCCAGCAGTCTAGGGACAGCCTTGCAAGAGACCCAGTACTTC. Its translation: CASSLGTALQETQYF.

This clonotype was seen only a few times. A read error is possible here, since a much larger clone lies one base away. The chain recombines TRBV6-5 with TRBJ1-6, with no clear D. With 3 bases removed from V and 9 bases from J, the gap between germline ends came to 0 bases. From germline, CDR1 is MNHEY and CDR2 SVGAGI. This CDR3 spans 10 amino acids. The DNA for the CDR3 is TGTGCCAGCAGTTATTCACCCCTCCACTTT. Protein product: CASSYSPLHF.

This clonotype was counted many times. The chain links TRBV7-9 to TRBJ1-1, with 8 bases fitting TRBD1. Germline V CDR1 and CDR2: SEHNR, FQNEAQ (reference sequence). The CDR3 spans 14 residues. V lost 3 bases and J lost 8; bases outside the gene matches: 8. CDR3 residues: CASSFPPYRGEAFF. CDR3 DNA: TGTGCCAGCAGCTTCCCACCTTACAGGGGGGAAGCTTTCTTT.

The chain recombines TRBV19 with TRBJ2-2, with a tentative D call TRBD2 (6 bases). Germline lookup yields CDR1 LNHDA and CDR2 SQIVND (reference sequence). V was trimmed by 4 bases and J by 4 bases, leaving 10 bases between them. The CDR3 extends over 14 amino acids. The CDR3 here is CASSTGTVTGELFF. As DNA, the CDR3 is TGTGCCAGTAGTACCGGGACTGTCACCGGGGAGCTGTTTTTT.

This chain links TRBV9 with TRBJ2-2; possibly TRBD1 or TRBD2 for D (5 bases each). Germline V gene lookup returns CDR1 SGDLS and CDR2 YYNGEE. Trimming left V 3 bases short and J 3 bases short, with 18 bases between. This CDR3 region has 17 residues. CDR3 residues: CASSGSRDGSYTGELFF. The CDR3 coding sequence is TGTGCCAGCAGCGGATCCCGGGACGGGTCCTACACCGGGGAGCTGTTTTTT.

The CDR3 DNA follows: TGTGCCAGCAGCCAAAACGTGAGGGGAGAGACCCAGTACTTC. Translating it yields CASSQNVRGETQYF. The V and J genes are TRBV14 and TRBJ2-5; D possibly matches TRBD1 or TRBD2 (5 bases each). With 2 bases removed from V and 4 bases from J, the gap between germline ends came to 11 bases. There are 14 residues in the CDR3. Looked up from germline, CDR1 is SGHDN and CDR2 is FVKESK.

J is TRBJ1-2 and V is TRBV11-2; D is undetermined. V was pared by 3 bases and J by 12 bases, with 14 bases between. This CDR3 is 12 amino acids long. Germline CDR1 is SGHAT and CDR2 is FQNNGV. CDR3 DNA: TGTGCCAGCAGCTTCCGGGGATCTGGAAACACCTTC. This gives the protein CASSFRGSGNTF.

This clonotype came up many times. This chain uses TRBV4-2 with TRBJ2-7; no reliable D call. Between the trimmed V and J ends, which lost 0 bases and 2 bases, there was a span of 14 bases. Germline V lookup: CDR1 LGHNA, CDR2 YNFKEQ. This CDR3 has 16 residues. CDR3 nucleotides: TGTGCCAGCAGCCAAGATCTAAGGCAAAACCCCTACGAGCAGTACTTC. Encoded protein: CASSQDLRQNPYEQYF.

This clonotype came up many times. V is TRBV3-1 and J is TRBJ1-2, with D unclear. Germline values: CDR1 LGHDT, CDR2 YNNKEL (reference sequence). Trimming pared 1 base from V and 7 bases from J, leaving 7 bases between. The CDR3 has 12 amino acids. The CDR3 spells CASSQATVGYTF. The CDR3 nucleotides are TGTGCCAGCAGCCAAGCAACAGTTGGCTACACCTTC.

This clonotype has ten or more counts. The chain is built from TRBV20-1 and TRBJ2-7; maybe TRBD2 (6 bases). V lost 1 base, J lost 0 bases, and 19 bases lay in between. Germline-derived CDR1 and CDR2 are DFQATT and SNEGSKA (reference sequence). CDR3 size: 17 residues. The CDR3 protein is CSARAAIADRSSYEQYF. CDR3 DNA sequence: TGCAGTGCTAGAGCCGCGATAGCGGACCGGAGCTCCTACGAGCAGTACTTC.

This chain's CDR3 is CASSLAFRSDRPENTEAFF. The CDR3 DNA is TGTGCCAGCAGCTTAGCCTTTCGGTCAGACCGACCAGAGAACACTGAAGCTTTCTTT. The chain combines TRBV7-9 with TRBJ1-1; no definite D call. The CDR3 totals 19 residues. Germline V CDR1 and CDR2: SEHNR, FQNEAQ (reference sequence). Deletions cut 0 bases from V and 1 base from J, with 21 bases between.

This clonotype has a handful of counts. The rearrangement uses TRBV6-6 and TRBJ2-2; possibly TRBD1 for D (6 bases). This CDR3 is built from 15 residues. The germline V gene encodes CDR1 MNHNY and CDR2 SVGAGI (reference sequence). V was cut by 4 bases and J by 6 bases, with 15 bases left in between. The CDR3 loop is CASSSDGWGPGELFF. CDR3 nucleotides: TGTGCCAGCAGTTCTGACGGCTGGGGGCCCGGGGAGCTGTTTTTT.

V and J are TRBV5-1 and TRBJ2-2, with TRBD2 matching over 7 bases. Germline lookup yields CDR1 SGHRS and CDR2 YFSETQ. CDR3 size: 14 residues. After removal of 4 bases from V and 4 bases from J, the junction contained 4 bases not matched to a gene. CDR3 sequence reads: CASSDTGGTGELFF. Here the CDR3 DNA reads TGCGCCAGCAGCGACACGGGGGGCACCGGGGAGCTGTTTTTT.

The gene calls are TRBV6-1 and TRBJ2-2; D unclear. The CDR3 is 13 residues long. Trimming took 10 bases from V and 2 from J, leaving 11 bases between them. Looked up from germline, CDR1 is MNHNS and CDR2 is SASEGT. The CDR3 DNA is TGTGCCACTCGGATCAGAAACACCGGGGAGCTGTTTTTT. Protein: CATRIRNTGELFF.

This clonotype was detected many times. The genes are TRBV7-2 and TRBJ2-7; D is undetermined. The CDR3 totals 15 residues. Germline-derived CDR1 and CDR2 are SGHTA and FQGNSA. V lost 5 bases, J lost 3 bases, and 17 bases lay in between. The CDR3 loop reads CASSLDRGDIYEQYF. In DNA form, the CDR3 reads TGTGCCAGCAGCCTCGATCGCGGAGACATCTACGAGCAGTACTTC.

As to this clonotype: Germline is not matched at one junction end, which may reflect a read error. The rearrangement links TRBV24-1 to TRBJ1-5, with D hard to call. The CDR3 is 16 amino acids. Germline CDR1 is KGHDR and CDR2 is SFDVKD. The CDR3 region has the DNA TGTGCCACCAATGATTCGAGTCGGGATTACCAAGAGACCCAGCATTTT. Amino acid sequence: CATNDSSRDYQETQHF.

This clonotype was seen many times. The genes are TRBV25-1 and TRBJ1-1; D gene unclear. This CDR3 region has 15 residues. V shed 6 bases and J shed 0 bases, with 14 bases lying between them. The germline CDR1 and CDR2 sequences are MGHDK and SYGVNS. The CDR3 region is CASRSNQRLNTEAFF. The CDR3 DNA reads as TGTGCCAGCAGATCCAACCAGCGGCTGAACACTGAAGCTTTCTTT.